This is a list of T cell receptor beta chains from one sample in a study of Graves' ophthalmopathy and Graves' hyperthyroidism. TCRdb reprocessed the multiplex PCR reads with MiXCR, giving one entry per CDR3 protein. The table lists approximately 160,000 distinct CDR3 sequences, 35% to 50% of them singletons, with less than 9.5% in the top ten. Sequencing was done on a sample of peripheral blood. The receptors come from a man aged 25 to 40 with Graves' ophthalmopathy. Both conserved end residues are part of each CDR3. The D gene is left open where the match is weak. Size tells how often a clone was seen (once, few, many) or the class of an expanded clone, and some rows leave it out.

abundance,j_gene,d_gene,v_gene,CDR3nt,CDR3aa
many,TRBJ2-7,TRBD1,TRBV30,TGTGCCTGGGGAGGATACACAGGGGGAGGCGACGAGCAGTACTTC,CAWGGYTGGGDEQYF
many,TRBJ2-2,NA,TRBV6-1,TGTGCCAGCAGTGACTACACCGGGGAGCTGTTTTTT,CASSDYTGELFF
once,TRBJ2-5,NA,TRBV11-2,TGTGCCAGCAGCTTATTGCCAGACCAAGAGACCCAGTACTTC,CASSLLPDQETQYF
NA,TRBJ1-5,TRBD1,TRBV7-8,TGTGCCAGCAGCAACCGGGACAGAAGGCAAACGGGCAATCAGCCCCAGCATTTT,CASSNRDRRQTGNQPQHF
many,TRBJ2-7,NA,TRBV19,TGTGCCAGTAGTAGAGGCGGGTCGGTGTCCTACGAGCAGTACTTC,CASSRGGSVSYEQYF
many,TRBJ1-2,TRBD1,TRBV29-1,TGCAGCGTTGTAAGGTCGGGGGACAGGGCGGGCTATGGCTACACCTTC,CSVVRSGDRAGYGYTF
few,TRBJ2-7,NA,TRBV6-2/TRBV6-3,TGTGCCAGCAGTTACTCGTCGGTAGCCGGCGACTACGAGCAGTACTTC,CASSYSSVAGDYEQYF
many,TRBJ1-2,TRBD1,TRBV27,TGTGCCAGCAGTGCTGGGGGGACAGGCTATCCCCCCTATGGCTACACCTTC,CASSAGGTGYPPYGYTF
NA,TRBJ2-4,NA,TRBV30,TGTGCCTTCTCCCTGGGGGCCAAAAACATTCAGTACTTC,CAFSLGAKNIQYF
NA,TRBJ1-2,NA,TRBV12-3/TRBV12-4,TGTGCCAGCAGTTTAAGCTCAGGGGACTATGGCTACACCTTC,CASSLSSGDYGYTF
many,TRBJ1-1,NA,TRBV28,TGTGCCACATCGGACGCGATTGAAGCTTTCTTT,CATSDAIEAFF
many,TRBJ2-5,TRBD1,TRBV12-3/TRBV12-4,TGTGCCAGCAGCTACAGTGGACAGGGAACCCAAGAGACCCAGTACTTC,CASSYSGQGTQETQYF
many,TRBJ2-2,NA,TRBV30,TGTGCCTGGAGTGGAAGTACCCCCCGCGGGGAGCTGTTTTTT,CAWSGSTPRGELFF
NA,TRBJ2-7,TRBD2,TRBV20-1,TGCAGTGCTAGAGATCTAGCGGGAGATCTTGTGGAGCAGTACTTC,CSARDLAGDLVEQYF
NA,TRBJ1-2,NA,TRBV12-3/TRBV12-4,TGTGCCAGCAGTGCGACAGAGGAGAGTGGCTACACCTTC,CASSATEESGYTF
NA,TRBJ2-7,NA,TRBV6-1,TGTGCCACCGGACTGGGCAGCGAGCAGTACTTC,CATGLGSEQYF
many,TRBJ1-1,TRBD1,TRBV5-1,TGCGCCAGCAGCCCAAGGACAGGGGCAAACACTGAAGCTTTCTTT,CASSPRTGANTEAFF
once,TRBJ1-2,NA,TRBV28,TGTGCCAGCAAAACAGGGATCGGCTATGGCTACACCTTC,CASKTGIGYGYTF
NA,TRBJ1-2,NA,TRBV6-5,TGTGCCAGCAGTTACTGGGGTAGTGGCTACACCTTC,CASSYWGSGYTF
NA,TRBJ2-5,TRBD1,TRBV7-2,TGTGCCAGCAGCTTAGCGGTCCCGGGACAGGCTTATGTCGAGACCCAGTACTTC,CASSLAVPGQAYVETQYF
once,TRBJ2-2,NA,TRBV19,TGTGCCACCAGAACCTGGACCATGAACACCGGGGAGCTGTTTTTT,CATRTWTMNTGELFF
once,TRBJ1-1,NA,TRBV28,TGTGCCAGCAGATCCATGCTGGACACTGAAGCCTTCTTT,CASRSMLDTEAFF
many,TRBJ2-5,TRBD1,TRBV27,TGTGCCAGCAGTTCCCGAGAAAGGGGGCAGGGAGAGACCCAGTACTTC,CASSSRERGQGETQYF
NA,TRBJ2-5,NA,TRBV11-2,TGTGCCAGCAGCTTAGAGGTGGCCCAGTACTTC,CASSLEVAQYF
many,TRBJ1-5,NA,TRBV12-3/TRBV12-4,TGTGCCAGCAGGCTGGGGGGGAGCAATCAGCCCCAGCATTTT,CASRLGGSNQPQHF
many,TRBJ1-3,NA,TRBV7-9,TGTGCCAGCAGCCCATGGGGACGGACCTCTGGAAACACCATATATTTT,CASSPWGRTSGNTIYF
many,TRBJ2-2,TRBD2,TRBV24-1,TGTGCCACCAGTGATTTCGCGGGGGGCGTGACCGGGGAGCTGTTTTTT,CATSDFAGGVTGELFF
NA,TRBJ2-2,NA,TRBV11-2,TGTGCCAGCAGCGCCGACAGCGGCAACACCGGGGAGCTGTTTTTT,CASSADSGNTGELFF
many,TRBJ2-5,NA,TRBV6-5,TGTGCCAGCAGTTACTCGACCCGGGGCAGCGAGACCCAGTACTTC,CASSYSTRGSETQYF
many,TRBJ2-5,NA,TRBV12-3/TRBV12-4,TGTGCCAGCAGTTTAGACCCCCAAGAGACCCAGTACTTC,CASSLDPQETQYF
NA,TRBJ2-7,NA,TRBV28,TGTGCCAGCAGTTCACACAAGGTTTTC,CASSSHKVF
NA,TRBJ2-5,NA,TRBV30,TGTGCCTGGGAGCTCGACCTAGGGAGGACCCAGTACTTC,CAWELDLGRTQYF
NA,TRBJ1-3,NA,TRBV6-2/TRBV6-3,TGTGCCAGCAAGGCGAGCAGCTCTGGAAACACCATATATTTT,CASKASSSGNTIYF
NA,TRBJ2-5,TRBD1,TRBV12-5,TGTGCTAGTGGCGGACGGACAGGGGGGAAGACCCAGTACTTC,CASGGRTGGKTQYF
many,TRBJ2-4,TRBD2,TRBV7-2,TGTGCCAGCAGCCGGAAGACTAGCCCACAAAACATTCAGTACTTC,CASSRKTSPQNIQYF
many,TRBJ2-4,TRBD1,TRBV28,TGTGCCAGCAGCCAGGGGACAGGGTCTCAAAACATTCAGTACTTC,CASSQGTGSQNIQYF
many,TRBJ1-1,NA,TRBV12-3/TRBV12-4,TGTGCCAGCACCCCCCTCTGGGGACCGAACACTGAAGCTTTCTTT,CASTPLWGPNTEAFF
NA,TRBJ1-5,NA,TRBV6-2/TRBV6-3,TGTGCCAGCAGGGACTCTTCGGACCAGCCCCAGCATTTT,CASRDSSDQPQHF
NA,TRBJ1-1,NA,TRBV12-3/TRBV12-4,TGTGCCAGCAGTTACTCGATTGGGGGTGAAACTGAAGCTTTCTTT,CASSYSIGGETEAFF
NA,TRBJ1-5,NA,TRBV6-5,TGTGCCAGCAGTTACTCGGTCGAGGTCACGGTCCAGCATTTT,CASSYSVEVTVQHF
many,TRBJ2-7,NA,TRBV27,TGTGCCAGCAGTTTCTCCCGGTACGAGCAGTACTTC,CASSFSRYEQYF
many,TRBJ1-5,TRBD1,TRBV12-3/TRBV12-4,TGTGCCAGCAGCGCCGACAGGGGCCGCCCCCAGCATTTT,CASSADRGRPQHF
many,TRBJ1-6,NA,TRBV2,TGTGCCAGCAGTGAGTTTCGGGCCGGAACTGTTAATTCACCCCTCCACTTT,CASSEFRAGTVNSPLHF
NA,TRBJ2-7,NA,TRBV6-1,TGTGCCAGCAGTGACACCTCTGCCTACGAGCAGTACTTC,CASSDTSAYEQYF
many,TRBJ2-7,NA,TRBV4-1,TGCGCCAGCAGCCAAGCGGGGGTAGGAGGTGAGCAGTACTTC,CASSQAGVGGEQYF
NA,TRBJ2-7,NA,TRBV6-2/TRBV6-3,TGTGCCAGCAGTTACGTCCGGACAGCCACCCTTTACGAGCAGTACTTC,CASSYVRTATLYEQYF
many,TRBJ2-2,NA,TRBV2,TGTGCCAGCAGGGGGACCGGGACTCGTGGCACCGGGGAGCTGTTTTTT,CASRGTGTRGTGELFF
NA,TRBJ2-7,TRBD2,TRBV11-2,TGTGCCAGCAGCATCTCTAGCGGCTCATACTACGAGCAGTACTTC,CASSISSGSYYEQYF
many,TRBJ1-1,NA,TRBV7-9,TGTGCCAGCAGCTTAGCGGGACAAATTGAAGCTTTCTTT,CASSLAGQIEAFF
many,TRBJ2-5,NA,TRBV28,TGTGCCAGCGCGGGAGAGACCCAGTACTTC,CASAGETQYF
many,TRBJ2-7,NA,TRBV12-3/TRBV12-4,TGTGCCAGCAGTTTAGGAGGGTTAGACGAGCAGTACTTC,CASSLGGLDEQYF
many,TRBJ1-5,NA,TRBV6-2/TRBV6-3,TGTGCCAGCAGTTACTTCGGGCTTGGGAATCAGCCCCAGCATTTT,CASSYFGLGNQPQHF